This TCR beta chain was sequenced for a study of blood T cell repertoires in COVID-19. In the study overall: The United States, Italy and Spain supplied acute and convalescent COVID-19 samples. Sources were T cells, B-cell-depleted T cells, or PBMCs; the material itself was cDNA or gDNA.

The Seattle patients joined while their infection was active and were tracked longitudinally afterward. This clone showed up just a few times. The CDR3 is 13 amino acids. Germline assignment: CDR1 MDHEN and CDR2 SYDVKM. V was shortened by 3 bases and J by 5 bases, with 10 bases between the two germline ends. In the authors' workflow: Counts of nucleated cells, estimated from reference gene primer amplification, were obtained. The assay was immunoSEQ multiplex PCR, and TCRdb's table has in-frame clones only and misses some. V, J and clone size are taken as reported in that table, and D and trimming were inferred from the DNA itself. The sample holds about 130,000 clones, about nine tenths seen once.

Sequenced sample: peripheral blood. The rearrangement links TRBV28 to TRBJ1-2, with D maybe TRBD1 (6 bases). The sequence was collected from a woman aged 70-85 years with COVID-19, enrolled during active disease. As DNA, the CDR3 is TGTGCCAGCAGTTTCGCAGGGGTATATGGCTACACCTTC. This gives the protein CASSFAGVYGYTF.